These 26 T cell receptor beta chains were all obtained from the same sample, sequenced in a study of blood T cell repertoires in COVID-19. Data came from immunoSEQ multiplex PCR; TCRdb stores just in-frame clones and leaves some out. The sample contains some 220,000 clones, under 90% of which appear only once. The specimen was peripheral blood. Receptors originate from a woman aged 55 to 70 who had recovered from COVID-19.

This chain connects TRBV18 to TRBJ2-5, with 10 positions matching TRBD1. The CDR3 is 16 residues long. J was trimmed by 4 bases and V by 3 bases; bases with no gene match: 8. In germline, CDR1 is KGHSH, CDR2 LQKENI. The chain's CDR3 is CASSPRMTGGGETQYF. DNA of the CDR3: TGTGCCAGCTCACCCCGAATGACAGGGGGCGGAGAGACCCAGTACTTC.

V gene TRBV19 combines with J gene TRBJ1-1; tentatively, D is TRBD1 (5 bases). From germline, CDR1 is LNHDA and CDR2 SQIVND (reference sequence). The length of the CDR3 is 15 residues. V lost 7 bases and J lost 4, with 19 bases in between. The CDR3, as DNA: TGTGCCAGTACTCGGGAAGGGGCGGGGGGCACTGAAGCTTTCTTT. Its protein is CASTREGAGGTEAFF. Using reference TRBV19 and TRBJ1-1 for the parts outside the CDR3, the full variable domain is DGGITQSPKYLFRKEGQNVTLSCEQNLNHDAMYWYRQDPGQGLRLIYYSQIVNDFQKGDIAEGYSVSREKKESFPLTVTSAQKNPTAFYLCASTREGAGGTEAFFGQGTRLTVV.

The chain couples TRBV28 to TRBJ2-1, with unresolved D. V dropped 3 bases and J dropped 1 base, with 7 bases sitting between them. The CDR3 contains 14 residues. Germline assignment: CDR1 MDHEN and CDR2 SYDVKM. The CDR3 DNA reads TGTGCCAGCAGTTTGGTAGATTCCTACAATGAGCAGTTCTTC. This translates into CASSLVDSYNEQFF.

The DNA of the CDR3 is TGCGCCAGCAGCTTGGAGGCTAGCGGGGGCTACGAGCAGTACTTC. As protein: CASSLEASGGYEQYF. V usage is TRBV5-1 and J usage is TRBJ2-7, with TRBD2 identical over 10 bases. The CDR3 has 15 residues. Germline values: CDR1 SGHRS, CDR2 YFSETQ. V was clipped by 0 bases and J by 3 bases; unmatched bases: 3.

The chain links TRBV21-1 to TRBJ1-3; the table's TRBD1 call for D was not verified on the DNA. TRBV21-1 is given as a pseudogene. The CDR3 has 16 residues. The CDR3 DNA is TGTGCCAGCAGCAAAGATGGGCCGAGCTCTGGAAACACCATATATTTT. It specifies CASSKDGPSSGNTIYF.

This chain connects TRBV11-2 to TRBJ2-2; 7 bases map to TRBD2. This CDR3 has 17 amino acids. The trim removed 3 bases at V and 1 base at J, leaving 8 bases unmatched. CDR1 is SGHAT, CDR2 FQNNGV, per germline. The CDR3 nucleotides read TGTGCCAGCAGCTTGCGAGGGACTACCTTGAACACCGGGGAGCTGTTTTTT. It yields the protein CASSLRGTTLNTGELFF.

V gene TRBV30 combines with J gene TRBJ1-6; no clear D. V dropped 3 bases and J dropped 2 bases, with 14 bases sitting between them. CDR3 length equals 16 residues. The V gene's germline CDR1 is GTSNPN and CDR2 SVGIG (reference sequence). CDR3 region: CAWRLTGATYNSPLHF. The CDR3 bases are TGTGCCTGGAGGTTGACGGGAGCCACCTATAATTCACCCCTCCACTTT.

This clone showed up just once. The DNA for the CDR3 is TGTGCCAGCAGCTTAGGACAGGGGGGCTACACCTTC. Its translation: CASSLGQGGYTF. The J gene is TRBJ1-2, the V gene TRBV7-2; 8 nucleotides match TRBD1. The junction had 0 bases not matched to a gene; V was cut back by 1 base and J by 8 bases. The CDR3 is 12 amino acids. Germline V CDR1 and CDR2: SGHTA, FQGNSA.

The chain recombines TRBV29-1 with TRBJ2-7; 8 bases align to TRBD1. V trimming: 5 bases; J trimming: 0 bases; junction bases outside the gene matches: 3. This CDR3 is built from 13 residues. Germline values: CDR1 SQVTM, CDR2 ANQGSEA. This CDR3 reads CSVWTGISYEQYF. DNA of the CDR3: TGCAGCGTTTGGACAGGGATCTCCTACGAGCAGTACTTC.

The genes are TRBV10-2 and TRBJ1-1; 8 bases align to TRBD1. With V trimmed by 8 bases and J by 0 bases, 11 bases remained unmatched. The CDR3 extends over 16 amino acids. Germline V gives CDR1 WSHSY, CDR2 SAAADI. The CDR3 region has the DNA TGCGCCAGCGGGACAGGTCAAAGATTTGTGAACACTGAAGCTTTCTTT. This gives the protein CASGTGQRFVNTEAFF.

This rearrangement joins TRBV18 to TRBJ1-3; D unresolved. CDR1 is KGHSH, CDR2 LQKENI, per germline. Trimming removed 3 bases from V and 0 bases from J, with 21 bases in between. CDR3 size: 19 residues. The CDR3, as DNA: TGTGCCAGCTCACCTCTTGGGTTGCGCGGAGGAGACTCTGGAAACACCATATATTTT. The encoded protein is CASSPLGLRGGDSGNTIYF.

The genes are TRBV4-1 and TRBJ1-4, with D possibly matching TRBD1 (5 bases). Germline V gene lookup returns CDR1 MGHRA and CDR2 YSYEKL. The CDR3 has 17 amino acids. V was shortened by 0 bases and J by 3 bases, with 14 bases between the two germline ends. The CDR3 coding sequence is TGCGCCAGCAGCCAAGAGCCAACAGGAATGGCTAATGAAAAACTGTTTTTT. This encodes CASSQEPTGMANEKLFF.

This clone appeared a few times. This rearrangement joins TRBV5-6 to TRBJ2-7; the D gene is possibly TRBD2 (7 bases). This CDR3 has 17 amino acids. Germline-derived CDR1 and CDR2 are SGHDT and YYEEEE. V gave up 0 bases and J gave up 0 bases, with 16 bases separating them. Here the CDR3 DNA reads TGTGCCAGCAGCTTGGCCCTAGGGGGGGGCGCCTCCTACGAGCAGTACTTC. Translated, it gives CASSLALGGGASYEQYF.

The rearrangement links TRBV5-8 to TRBJ1-1, with a possible D match to TRBD1 (6 bases). Per the germline V gene, CDR1 is SGHTS and CDR2 is YDEGEE. The CDR3 contains 15 residues. The V end lost 1 base, the J end lost 7 bases, and 17 bases lay between the germline ends. DNA for the CDR3: TGTGCCAGCAGCTTGCGGGGGGCAGGCAGAGATGAAGCTTTCTTT. Translated: CASSLRGAGRDEAFF.

The rearrangement uses TRBV25-1 and TRBJ1-2; no clear D. V lost 6 bases, J lost 7 bases, and 21 bases lay in between. Germline assignment: CDR1 MGHDK and CDR2 SYGVNS. The CDR3 covers 15 residues. DNA of the CDR3: TGTGCCAGCAGCGGACCCGGACTGATGTCAGGTGGCTACACCTTC. Protein: CASSGPGLMSGGYTF.

J is TRBJ1-2 and V is TRBV19, with 7 bases that match TRBD1. V dropped 7 bases and J dropped 3; count of bases not matched to a gene: 14. The CDR3 has 16 residues. Germline V lookup: CDR1 LNHDA, CDR2 SQIVND (reference sequence). CDR3 sequence (DNA): TGTGCCAGTAACCCGACAGGGCCCTCAGTTCACTATGGCTACACCTTC. Protein sequence: CASNPTGPSVHYGYTF.

V is TRBV5-6 and J is TRBJ2-2; D might be TRBD1 (5 bases). The CDR3 spans 17 residues. V was shortened by 1 base and J by 5 bases, with 18 bases between the two germline ends. The germline CDR1 and CDR2 sequences are SGHDT and YYEEEE. The DNA of the CDR3 is TGTGCCAGCAGCTTGTACTACAGGAGTTCAGGAACCGGGGAGCTGTTTTTT. It codes for CASSLYYRSSGTGELFF.

This clone occurred once. V usage is TRBV20-1 and J usage is TRBJ1-2; no reliable D call. CDR3 length: 11 residues. Germline lookup yields CDR1 DFQATT and CDR2 SNEGSKA (reference sequence). V lost 6 bases and J 4 bases, leaving 9 bases between the germline ends. CDR3 amino acids: CSALGGYGYTF. CDR3 nucleotides: TGCAGTGCCTTGGGAGGCTATGGCTACACCTTC.

V usage is TRBV18 and J usage is TRBJ1-2; the D gene is possibly TRBD1 (5 bases). CDR3 length: 14 residues. Germline CDR1 KGHSH, CDR2 LQKENI. Trimming pared 2 bases from V and 7 bases from J, leaving 14 bases between. This CDR3 is CASSPSREGGGYTF. The DNA of the CDR3 is TGTGCCAGCTCACCAAGCAGGGAAGGTGGTGGCTACACCTTC. Using reference TRBV18 and TRBJ1-2 for the parts outside the CDR3, the full variable domain is NAGVMQNPRHLVRRRGQEARLRCSPMKGHSHVYWYRQLPEEGLKFMVYLQKENIIDESGMPKERFSAEFPKEGPSILRIQQVVRGDSAAYFCASSPSREGGGYTFGSGTRLTVV.

The chain links TRBV9 to TRBJ1-2; D gene unclear. V lost 3 bases to trimming and J lost 4 bases, with 16 bases between them. The CDR3 length is 15 residues. The germline V gene encodes CDR1 SGDLS and CDR2 YYNGEE. As DNA, the CDR3 is TGTGCCAGCAGCGCAACTCTCACAGAGTCCTATGGCTACACCTTC. This translates into CASSATLTESYGYTF.

This chain links TRBV9 with TRBJ2-6; 11 nucleotides match TRBD1. CDR3 length equals 20 residues. V gave up 5 bases and J gave up 2 bases; unmatched junction bases: 15. The germline gives CDR1 SGDLS, CDR2 YYNGEE. CDR3 sequence reads: CASRGDRGKLGVPGANVLTF. In nucleotides, the CDR3 is TGTGCCAGCAGAGGGGACAGGGGGAAACTAGGGGTTCCTGGGGCCAACGTCCTGACTTTC.

CDR3 sequence (DNA): TGTGCCAGCAGTTTAGTTGGCAATGAAAAACTGTTTTTT. Translated, it gives CASSLVGNEKLFF. This chain links TRBV12-3 or TRBV12-4 with TRBJ1-4; D ambiguous. Trimming left V 1 base short and J 5 bases short, with 5 bases between. CDR3 length: 13 amino acids.

This clone was recorded a few times. This sequence joins TRBV19 and TRBJ1-5, with D possibly matching TRBD1 (5 bases). The CDR3 runs to 12 residues. Trimming took off 9 bases at V and 4 bases at J, with 10 bases between the two ends. Germline assignment: CDR1 LNHDA and CDR2 SQIVND (reference sequence). The CDR3: CASTGTNQPQHF. In nucleotides, the CDR3 is TGTGCCAGCACGGGGACTAATCAGCCCCAGCATTTT. Based on the CDR3 plus reference TRBV19 and TRBJ1-5, the full variable domain is DGGITQSPKYLFRKEGQNVTLSCEQNLNHDAMYWYRQDPGQGLRLIYYSQIVNDFQKGDIAEGYSVSREKKESFPLTVTSAQKNPTAFYLCASTGTNQPQHFGDGTRLSIL.

This chain joins TRBV11-3 and TRBJ2-3; 7 nucleotides line up with TRBD2. Germline CDR1 is SGHNT and CDR2 is YENEEA. V dropped 5 bases and J dropped 4; count of bases not matched to a gene: 3. CDR3 length: 13 amino acids. CDR3 sequence (DNA): TGTGCCAGCAGCAGCGGGGTTCCAGATACGCAGTATTTT. Translating gives CASSSGVPDTQYF.

This clone was seen once. This chain links TRBV30 with TRBJ1-6; D is possibly TRBD1 (6 bases). Trimming shortened V by 3 bases and J by 0 bases, and 15 bases separated the two germline ends. The CDR3 extends over 17 amino acids. Per germline, CDR1 GTSNPN and CDR2 SVGIG (reference sequence). CDR3 sequence reads: CAWRSGTLGSYNSPLHF. DNA for the CDR3: TGTGCCTGGAGGTCCGGGACACTTGGCTCCTATAATTCACCCCTCCACTTT.

This clone was observed a single time. This chain joins TRBV27 and TRBJ2-2; tentative D call: TRBD1 (6 bases). Germline values: CDR1 MNHEY, CDR2 SMNVEV (reference sequence). V lost 4 bases to trimming and J lost 5 bases, with 14 bases between them. The CDR3 sequence is 15 residues long. This CDR3 reads CASSSTGQGTGELFF. The CDR3, as DNA: TGTGCCAGCAGTTCTACAGGGCAGGGTACCGGGGAGCTGTTTTTT.